The 27 T cell receptor beta chains presented below share a single source sample, sequenced in a study of cytomegalovirus exposure and HLA in healthy donors. PCR was performed using 60 Vbeta and 13 Jbeta primers. The protocol was immunoSEQ multiplex PCR, while the TCRdb copy is restricted to in-frame clones and leaves out a portion. The sample lists 90,000 to 110,000 clones; approximately 79% were seen once. Sequenced input: PBMCs. These receptor sequences come from a man aged 25 to 40 in good health and CMV-seropositive.

This clone has a single count. This chain links TRBV6-1 with TRBJ1-4; a weak D match, TRBD1 (5 bases). This CDR3 contains 13 residues. Germline assignment: CDR1 MNHNS and CDR2 SASEGT. V was trimmed by 4 bases and J by 8 bases, leaving 11 bases between them. The CDR3: CASSVGGMEKLFF. The CDR3 bases are TGTGCCAGCAGTGTGGGGGGGATGGAAAAACTGTTTTTT.

The chain recombines TRBV7-8 with TRBJ1-5; the D is unclear. CDR3 length: 14 residues. Trimming took off 1 base at V and 6 bases at J, with 10 bases between the two ends. The V gene's germline CDR1 is SGHVS and CDR2 FQNEAQ. The CDR3 reads CASSLGRAGQPQHF. The CDR3 DNA reads TGTGCCAGCAGCTTAGGGAGGGCGGGTCAGCCCCAGCATTTT.

This sequence joins TRBV27 and TRBJ2-7; D perhaps matches TRBD1 (6 bases). This CDR3 contains 13 residues. Germline CDR1 and CDR2: MNHEY and SMNVEV (reference sequence). Trimming left V 4 bases short and J 0 bases short, with 7 bases between. CDR3 DNA: TGTGCCAGCAGTTGGACAGACTCCTACGAGCAGTACTTC. This sequence encodes CASSWTDSYEQYF.

This clone was counted only a few times. The chain uses TRBV9 and TRBJ1-5, with 7 bases aligning to TRBD1. The CDR3 is 15 residues long. V shed 3 bases, J shed 2 bases, and the junction held 5 bases outside the gene matches. Looked up from germline, CDR1 is SGDLS and CDR2 is YYNGEE. In DNA, the CDR3 is TGTGCCAGCAGCGCCGACGGACAGGGCAATCAGCCCCAGCATTTT. Amino acid sequence: CASSADGQGNQPQHF. Together with reference TRBV9 and TRBJ1-5, the CDR3 gives the full variable domain: DSGVTQTPKHLITATGQRVTLRCSPRSGDLSVYWYQQSLDQGLQFLIQYYNGEERAKGNILERFSAQQFPDLHSELNLSSLELGDSALYFCASSADGQGNQPQHFGDGTRLSIL.

V gene TRBV2 combines with J gene TRBJ2-3; 9 bases line up with TRBD1. V shed 10 bases, J shed 3 bases, and the junction held 5 bases outside the gene matches. Germline V lookup: CDR1 SNHLY, CDR2 FYNNEI. The length of the CDR3 is 13 residues. The CDR3 DNA sequence: TGTGCCATATGGACAGGGGAGACAGATACGCAGTATTTT. It encodes CAIWTGETDTQYF.

This clone was counted a single time. This chain links TRBV5-1 with TRBJ2-1; no definite D call. Germline loops: CDR1 SGHRS, CDR2 YFSETQ. With 4 bases removed from V and 7 bases from J, the gap between germline ends came to 12 bases. CDR3 length: 13 amino acids. Written as DNA, the CDR3 is TGCGCCAGCAGCCCCCAGGCCCTTAATGAGCAGTTCTTC. This sequence encodes CASSPQALNEQFF.

This chain links TRBV5-5 with TRBJ1-1, with D possibly TRBD1 on 5 matching bases. CDR3 length equals 14 residues. Germline-derived CDR1 and CDR2 are SGHKS and YYEKEE (reference sequence). V was cut by 1 base and J by 4 bases, with 11 bases left in between. The CDR3 here is CASSLQGMGTEAFF. CDR3 DNA: TGTGCCAGCAGCTTGCAGGGAATGGGCACTGAAGCTTTCTTT.

The rearrangement uses TRBV11-2 and TRBJ1-3; D uncertain. CDR3 length: 16 residues. Trimming removed 4 bases at V and 4 bases at J, with 17 bases between. Germline loops: CDR1 SGHAT, CDR2 FQNNGV. CDR3 sequence: CASSSRGRPMGNTIYF. In nucleotides, the CDR3 is TGTGCCAGCAGCTCCCGAGGGCGGCCGATGGGAAACACCATATATTTT.

This sequence joins TRBV21-1 and TRBJ1-5; the table's D call, TRBD1, was not checked against the DNA. TRBV21-1 is recorded as a pseudogene. The CDR3 spans 17 residues. The CDR3 is CASSKSRGTGERQPQHF. As DNA, the CDR3 is TGTGCCAGCAGCAAAAGCCGAGGGACAGGGGAGCGGCAGCCCCAGCATTTT.

The rearrangement uses TRBV7-2 and TRBJ1-2; D is perhaps TRBD1 (5 bases). V lost 10 bases and J lost 3, with 18 bases in between. The CDR3 runs 14 residues. CDR1 is SGHTA, CDR2 FQGNSA, per germline. The chain's CDR3 is CATSLGRGDYGYTF. As DNA, the CDR3 is TGTGCCACAAGCTTAGGTAGGGGCGACTATGGCTACACCTTC.

A single count supports this clone. This chain joins TRBV6-5 and TRBJ2-1; the match to TRBD2 covers 10 bases. Germline trimming cut 5 bases from V and 5 bases from J; bases unmatched to any gene: 6. The CDR3 contains 15 residues. Germline V gene sequence: CDR1 MNHEY, CDR2 SVGAGI. CDR3 coding DNA: TGTGCCAGCAGTACGCCACTAGCGGGGCACAATGAGCAGTTCTTC. Translating gives CASSTPLAGHNEQFF.

The chain combines TRBV28 with TRBJ1-4, with D tentatively TRBD1 (6 bases). CDR3 length: 15 residues. The germline CDR1 and CDR2 sequences are MDHEN and SYDVKM. V gave up 2 bases and J gave up 5 bases, with 12 bases separating them. CDR3 nucleotides: TGTGCCAGCAGTTTACGGACAAGGGGGAATGAAAAACTGTTTTTT. It specifies CASSLRTRGNEKLFF. The whole variable domain, filled in from reference TRBV28 and TRBJ1-4, reads DVKVTQSSRYLVKRTGEKVFLECVQDMDHENMFWYRQDPGLGLRLIYFSYDVKMKEKGDIPEGYSVSREKKERFSLILESASTNQTSMYLCASSLRTRGNEKLFFGSGTQLSVL.

The chain employs TRBV9 and TRBJ1-3; 8 bases match TRBD1. Trimming took 4 bases from V and 4 from J; bases not matched to a gene: 7. Germline V gene sequence: CDR1 SGDLS, CDR2 YYNGEE. This CDR3 contains 15 residues. The CDR3 DNA reads TGTGCCAGCAGCACCGCCGGACAGGGAGGAAACACCATATATTTT. Amino acid sequence: CASSTAGQGGNTIYF.

This rearrangement joins TRBV5-1 to TRBJ1-2; TRBD1 aligns across 8 bases. Germline loops: CDR1 SGHRS, CDR2 YFSETQ. With V trimmed by 0 bases and J by 6 bases, 7 bases remained unmatched. This CDR3 region has 15 residues. The CDR3 spells CASSLAPGGRDGYTF. CDR3 DNA sequence: TGCGCCAGCAGCTTGGCCCCAGGGGGCCGAGATGGCTACACCTTC.

The CDR3 DNA is TGTGCCAGCAGTCCCCACAGGAGCTCCTACGAGCAGTACTTC. This gives the protein CASSPHRSSYEQYF. The chain recombines TRBV5-8 with TRBJ2-7, with a tentative D call TRBD1 (5 bases). Trimming took 5 bases from V and 0 from J, leaving 12 bases between them. Germline V gene lookup returns CDR1 SGHTS and CDR2 YDEGEE. There are 14 residues in the CDR3. Based on the CDR3 plus reference TRBV5-8 and TRBJ2-7, the full variable domain is EAGVTQSPTHLIKTRGQQATLRCSPISGHTSVYWYQQALGLGLQFLLWYDEGEERNRGNFPPRFSGRQFPNYSSELNVNALELEDSALYLCASSPHRSSYEQYFGPGTRLTVT.

As DNA, the CDR3 is TGTGCCAGCAGCCCCGGACAGTCCTACGAGCAGTACTTC. This sequence encodes CASSPGQSYEQYF. The rearrangement links TRBV5-4 to TRBJ2-7, with D tentatively TRBD1 (6 bases). V lost 4 bases to trimming and J lost 1 base, with 9 bases between them. The germline V gene has CDR1 SGHNT and CDR2 YYREEE (reference sequence). The CDR3 extends over 13 amino acids.

This clone was seen just once. This CDR3 reads CASSPRQSSYEQYF. CDR3 DNA: TGTGCCAGCAGCCCGAGACAAAGCTCCTACGAGCAGTACTTC. V is TRBV5-4 and J is TRBJ2-7; D not certain. CDR1 and CDR2 from the germline V gene are SGHNT and YYREEE (reference sequence). V lost 4 bases to trimming and J lost 0 bases, with 11 bases between them. This CDR3 comprises 14 residues.

The gene calls are TRBV2 and TRBJ1-5; 7 positions agree with TRBD1. Germline CDR1 and CDR2: SNHLY and FYNNEI. The V segment lost 0 bases and the J segment 2 bases; nucleotides outside the gene matches: 7. The CDR3 spans 17 residues. CDR3 nucleotide sequence: TGTGCCAGCAGTGAAGCCAGGGGGGTGGCCCGCAATCAGCCCCAGCATTTT. Amino acids: CASSEARGVARNQPQHF.

This clone appeared a few times. CDR3 in amino acids: CAWARDRALGETQYF. As DNA, the CDR3 is TGTGCCTGGGCCCGGGACAGGGCACTAGGAGAGACCCAGTACTTC. The chain carries TRBV30 and TRBJ2-5; 9 bases fit TRBD1. J was trimmed by 4 bases and V by 5 bases; bases with no gene match: 11. Germline loops: CDR1 GTSNPN, CDR2 SVGIG (reference sequence). There are 15 residues in the CDR3.

This sequence joins TRBV10-2 and TRBJ2-1, with 8 positions matching TRBD2. V trimming: 8 bases; J trimming: 2 bases; junction bases outside the gene matches: 5. This CDR3 comprises 14 residues. Germline CDR1 and CDR2: WSHSY and SAAADI. In nucleotides, the CDR3 is TGCGCCAGCCGCGGGGGGTCAACCTACAATGAGCAGTTCTTC. Its protein is CASRGGSTYNEQFF.

V usage is TRBV6-5 and J usage is TRBJ1-5; possible D gene TRBD1, 5 bases. V was cut by 9 bases and J by 2 bases, with 11 bases left in between. The CDR3 has 13 amino acids. CDR1 and CDR2 (germline): MNHEY, SVGAGI. CDR3 sequence: CASSSGGNQPQHF. CDR3 nucleotides: TGTGCCAGTAGCTCGGGGGGCAATCAGCCCCAGCATTTT.

The chain recombines TRBV7-9 with TRBJ2-6, with 11 bases identical to TRBD1. Germline lookup yields CDR1 SEHNR and CDR2 FQNEAQ (reference sequence). V shed 6 bases, J shed 0 bases, and the junction held 7 bases outside the gene matches. This CDR3 has 18 amino acids. The CDR3 loop is CASSSRDRGYSGANVLTF. CDR3 bases: TGTGCCAGCAGTTCCCGGGACAGGGGGTACTCTGGGGCCAACGTCCTGACTTTC.

V gene TRBV6-5 combines with J gene TRBJ1-2; tentatively, D is TRBD1 (6 bases). Trimming took off 5 bases at V and 13 bases at J, with 20 bases between the two ends. The germline V gene has CDR1 MNHEY and CDR2 SVGAGI. This CDR3 comprises 13 residues. Written as DNA, the CDR3 is TGTGCCAGCAGTCAGAGCCGGGACACTTCCTTCACCTTC. This gives the protein CASSQSRDTSFTF.

The rearrangement links TRBV5-1 to TRBJ2-2, with 9 bases matching TRBD1. Germline loops: CDR1 SGHRS, CDR2 YFSETQ. The CDR3 has 17 residues. The junction had 11 bases not matched to a gene; V was cut back by 3 bases and J by 5 bases. CDR3 region: CASSSKTGGARTGELFF. The CDR3 DNA sequence: TGCGCCAGCAGCTCGAAAACAGGGGGCGCGAGGACCGGGGAGCTGTTTTTT.

The V call is TRBV28, the J call TRBJ1-2; D gene unclear. Trimming pared 4 bases from V and 0 bases from J, leaving 9 bases between. The CDR3 has 14 residues. Germline CDR1 reads MDHEN; CDR2 reads SYDVKM. The CDR3 DNA reads TGTGCCAGCAGTTACCAGGTTCCTAACTATGGCTACACCTTC. Translated, it gives CASSYQVPNYGYTF.

This clone was detected only once. The chain is built from TRBV4-2 and TRBJ2-3; D possibly corresponds to TRBD2 (6 bases). The CDR3 consists of 17 residues. Germline V gives CDR1 LGHNA, CDR2 YNFKEQ. Between the trimmed V and J ends, which lost 0 bases and 1 base, there was a span of 14 bases. For the CDR3, the DNA is TGTGCCAGCAGCCAAGAACTAGCTGGCAAAGGCACAGATACGCAGTATTTT. Its translation: CASSQELAGKGTDTQYF.

This clone was picked up one time. This sequence joins TRBV15 and TRBJ1-5; D call uncertain. This CDR3 comprises 13 residues. The germline V and J ends were trimmed by 5 bases and 4 bases, with 9 bases remaining between them. The germline gives CDR1 LNHNV, CDR2 YYDKDF (reference sequence). The CDR3 nucleotides are TGTGCCACCAGCCTCGACAAGAATCAGCCCCAGCATTTT. Its translation: CATSLDKNQPQHF.